This T cell receptor beta chain was found in a study of blood T cell repertoires in COVID-19. Those who participated ranged in age from roughly 18 to 95 years and resided in about two dozen US areas. All recovered Cohort 3 donors got two negative PCRs, got clearance, or saw symptom resolution. As concerns this clone: The junction shows a germline mismatch at one end, possibly a read error.

This CDR3 has 15 amino acids. Per the germline V gene, CDR1 is SNHLY and CDR2 is FYNNEI. Clones were sequenced by immunoSEQ multiplex PCR, and TCRdb holds only the in-frame ones, with some missing. The sample yields about 380,000 clones, less than 90% seen once. This TCR was sampled from a woman in her 30s who had recovered from COVID-19. The sample taken for sequencing was PBMCs or T cells enriched from blood (not recorded which). The V and J genes are TRBV2 and TRBJ1-5; perhaps TRBD1 as D (6 bases). The CDR3 nucleotides read TGTGCCAGCAGAGAAGGGGACAACAGCAATCAGCCCCAGCATTTT. Its protein is CASREGDNSNQPQHF.